The sequence of this T cell receptor beta chain was determined in a study of beta chain features in type 1 diabetes. The CDR3 spans 13 residues. CDR1 is LGHNA and CDR2 is YNFKEQ in the germline V gene. V lost 5 bases, J lost 5 bases, and 12 bases lay in between. The isolated RNA, all of it, was reverse transcribed, so expressed TCRB transcripts were what got sequenced. Some clones are missing from TCRdb's copy, which holds only in-frame ones; the method was immunoSEQ multiplex PCR. The sample contains around 300,000 clones, 14% of which appear only once. The sequenced sample was central memory CD4+ T cells from blood. The clonotype originates from a man under 40 in good health. The rearrangement links TRBV4-2 to TRBJ2-5, with D possibly matching TRBD2 (5 bases). CDR3 residues: CASSLGSGETQYF. The CDR3 DNA follows: TGTGCCAGCAGCTTGGGGTCGGGGGAGACCCAGTACTTC.